This T cell receptor beta chain was identified during a study of T-cell memory formation after mild COVID-19. The wider study: Each donor largely had its own TCR clusters.

Whole-study findings and limits: The study found contracting CD4+ clones mainly in CM and EM and contracting CD8+ clones in EMRA. Pre-infection memory harbored some responding clones, suggesting cross-reactive memory joined.

Details on this clonotype: Its antigen is still unknown.

V was cut by 7 bases and J by 3 bases, with 13 bases left in between. This CDR3 is 13 amino acids long. From germline, CDR1 is DFQATT and CDR2 SNEGSKA (reference sequence). Constant-segment-primed 5'RACE gave TCR alpha and TCR beta cDNA libraries with sample barcodes and UMIs. Using its own MiXCR run on the 5' RACE reads, TCRdb lists one record per CDR3 protein. The data contain fewer than 300,000 distinct CDR3 sequences, more than 15% of them seen just once; the ten biggest clones take up approximately 22%. The clonotype was recovered from a man between 18 and 29 years old who had mild COVID-19 (a few samples of this study predate the infection). Cell type and time point are not known. The rearrangement links TRBV20-1 to TRBJ2-1, with D possibly being TRBD2 (5 bases). The sample comprised PBMCs or a T cell subset sorted from them (not recorded which). For the CDR3, the DNA is TGCAGTGGGCGGGCCTACAGCTACAATGAGCAGTTCTTC. Residues: CSGRAYSYNEQFF.